The 9 T cell receptor beta chains below come from one sample, sequenced in a study of CDR3 diversity in severe acne. Using its own MiXCR run on the PCR reads, TCRdb lists one record per CDR3 protein. Seen here are some 90,000 distinct CDR3 sequences, less than 65% observed once, and the top ten hold under 14%. Input material: blood. Receptors originate from a male donor with severe acne vulgaris.

This chain joins TRBV7-3 and TRBJ2-5, with D perhaps matching TRBD2 (5 bases). The CDR3 has 13 amino acids. Trimming took off 5 bases at V and 6 bases at J, with 13 bases between the two ends. Germline CDR1 SGHTA, CDR2 FQGTGA. The CDR3 here is CASSPPGMKTQYF. Here the CDR3 DNA reads TGTGCCAGCAGCCCCCCCGGGATGAAGACCCAGTACTTC.

This clonotype was detected ten times or more. V gene TRBV15 combines with J gene TRBJ2-1; D is uncertain. The V end lost 5 bases, the J end lost 6 bases, and 8 bases lay between the germline ends. The CDR3 is 12 residues long. Germline V gene sequence: CDR1 LNHNV, CDR2 YYDKDF (reference sequence). The CDR3 nucleotides are TGTGCCACCAGCCGCGCCGGCAATGAGCAGTTCTTC. Protein sequence: CATSRAGNEQFF.

This sequence joins TRBV12-3 or TRBV12-4 and TRBJ2-5, with 7 bases aligning to TRBD1. V was pared by 6 bases and J by 5 bases, with 15 bases of the junction left unmatched. This CDR3 region has 16 residues. The CDR3 DNA is TGTGCCAGCAGCTCCAGGGGGTTAGGGCGTGGGGAGACCCAGTACTTC. It encodes CASSSRGLGRGETQYF.

There are many counts of this clonotype. The genes are TRBV5-1 and TRBJ1-6; D gene uncertain. The CDR3 totals 16 residues. CDR1 SGHRS and CDR2 YFSETQ come from the germline V gene. V gave up 0 bases and J gave up 0 bases, with 7 bases separating them. For the CDR3, the DNA is TGCGCCAGCAGCTTGGTCCCAAGCTCCTATAATTCACCCCTCCACTTT. This codes for CASSLVPSSYNSPLHF.

This clonotype was detected many times. The V and J genes are TRBV2 and TRBJ2-2; 11 bases are a match to TRBD2. Germline values: CDR1 SNHLY, CDR2 FYNNEI. The CDR3 totals 15 residues. V lost 4 bases, J lost 6 bases, and 4 bases stayed unmatched. The CDR3 loop is CASSGGTSGPGELFF. CDR3 coding DNA: TGTGCCAGCAGTGGGGGGACTAGCGGCCCCGGGGAGCTGTTTTTT.

The V gene is TRBV25-1, the J gene TRBJ1-5; D ambiguous. The CDR3 totals 15 residues. In germline, CDR1 is MGHDK, CDR2 SYGVNS. The ends were cut back, 5 bases at V and 2 bases at J, with 13 bases in the middle. CDR3 loop: CASSYSPGGNQPQHF. As DNA, the CDR3 is TGTGCCAGCAGTTACTCGCCGGGTGGCAATCAGCCCCAGCATTTT.

This clonotype is categorized as medium-sized. The J gene is TRBJ2-3, the V gene TRBV24-1; no reliable D call. Looked up from germline, CDR1 is KGHDR and CDR2 is SFDVKD. With 3 bases removed from V and 2 bases from J, the gap between germline ends came to 8 bases. The CDR3 runs to 14 residues. The DNA for the CDR3 is TGTGCCACCAGTGATGCTTGGGCCACAGATACGCAGTATTTT. Protein sequence: CATSDAWATDTQYF.

The J gene is TRBJ1-5, the V gene TRBV15; D call uncertain. V was cut by 5 bases and J by 1 base, with 18 bases left in between. CDR1 is LNHNV and CDR2 is YYDKDF in the germline V gene (reference sequence). This CDR3 has 17 residues. The CDR3 coding sequence is TGTGCCACCAGCTCTGCGAGGCCGGCCGAGAGCAATCAGCCCCAGCATTTT. Protein product: CATSSARPAESNQPQHF.

This chain uses TRBV11-3 with TRBJ2-2, with D possibly TRBD2 on 5 matching bases. This CDR3 region has 17 residues. Per the germline V gene, CDR1 is SGHNT and CDR2 is YENEEA. V was shortened by 0 bases and J by 9 bases, with 20 bases between the two germline ends. CDR3 in amino acids: CASSLEERTSLPRELFF. The CDR3 bases are TGTGCCAGCAGCTTAGAGGAGAGGACTTCTCTCCCCAGGGAGCTGTTTTTT.